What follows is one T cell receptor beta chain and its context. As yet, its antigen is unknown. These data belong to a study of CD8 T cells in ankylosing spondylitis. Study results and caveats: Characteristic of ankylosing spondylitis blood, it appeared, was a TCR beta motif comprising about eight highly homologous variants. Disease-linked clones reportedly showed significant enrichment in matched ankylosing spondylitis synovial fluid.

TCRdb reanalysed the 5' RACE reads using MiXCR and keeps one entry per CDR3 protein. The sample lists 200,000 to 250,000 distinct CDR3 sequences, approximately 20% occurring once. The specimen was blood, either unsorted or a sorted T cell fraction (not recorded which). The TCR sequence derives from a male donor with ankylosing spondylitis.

The CDR3 sequence: CASSPGGGTYNEQFF. The CDR3 DNA sequence: TGCGCCAGCAGCCCGGGGGGGGGCACCTACAATGAGCAGTTCTTC. V usage is TRBV4-1 and J usage is TRBJ2-1, with TRBD2 matching 8 bases. The J segment lost 2 bases and the V segment lost 4 bases, leaving 4 bases of the junction unmatched. Germline CDR1 reads MGHRA; CDR2 reads YSYEKL. There are 15 residues in the CDR3.